The 6 T cell receptor beta chains reported below all come from one sample, sequenced in a study of human T cells and chemical hapten exposure. Time point denoted: patch test 2, 6 weeks after DPC sensitization. The treatment denotes: therapeutic diphenylcyclopropenone sensitization with weekly scalp DPC. TCRdb independently ran MiXCR on the RACE reads; one entry per CDR3 protein. There are about 380,000 distinct CDR3 sequences in the sample; nearly 6.5% occur only once, and under 7% lies in the top ten. The starting material was whole blood, obtained in connection with sensitization to the hapten diphenylcyclopropenone (DPC). These receptors came from a woman younger than 35 with alopecia areata. Some clones in this sample may be carry-over from other donors' samples.

The chain couples TRBV12-3 or TRBV12-4 to TRBJ1-1; tentatively, D is TRBD1 (6 bases). The CDR3 is made up of 15 amino acids. Trimming stripped 6 bases from V and 5 bases from J, with 19 bases between. CDR3 bases: TGTGCCAGCAGACCACCCGGTGGGGGGGCAACTGAAGCTTTCTTT. Translation gives CASRPPGGGATEAFF.

The sample holds many counts of this clonotype. This chain links TRBV27 with TRBJ2-2; D gene ambiguous. This CDR3 region has 14 residues. CDR1 is MNHEY and CDR2 is SMNVEV in the germline V gene (reference sequence). V was shortened by 5 bases and J by 2 bases, with 9 bases between the two germline ends. CDR3 bases: TGTGCCAGCAGTAGCTCGGGTAACACCGGGGAGCTGTTTTTT. It is translated as CASSSSGNTGELFF.

This clonotype showed up just a few times. This chain uses TRBV25-1 with TRBJ1-1; D not certain. CDR1 is MGHDK and CDR2 is SYGVNS in the germline V gene. The V end was cut by 3 bases, the J end by 3 bases, with 2 bases between. This CDR3 is built from 11 residues. CDR3 in DNA: TGTGCCAGCAGTGAGGACACTGAAGCTTTCTTT. Residues: CASSEDTEAFF.

There are many counts of this clonotype. V and J are TRBV4-3 and TRBJ1-5, with a weak D call TRBD1 (5 bases). The V end was cut by 0 bases, the J end by 7 bases, with 13 bases between. CDR1 and CDR2 from the germline V gene are LGHNA and YSLEER. The CDR3 totals 15 residues. CDR3: CASSQEAEGQQPQHF. The CDR3 region has the DNA TGCGCCAGCAGCCAAGAAGCAGAGGGGCAACAGCCCCAGCATTTT.

This clonotype was observed a few times. This chain joins TRBV4-3 and TRBJ2-3, with 12 bases aligning to TRBD2. Germline V gene data show CDR1 as LGHNA and CDR2 as YSLEER. There are 20 residues in the CDR3. The J segment lost 2 bases and the V segment lost 1 base, leaving 13 bases of the junction unmatched. CDR3 sequence (DNA): TGCGCCAGCAGCCAAGGGGACATGTCGACTAGCGGGGGCCTCACAGATACGCAGTATTTT. This translates into CASSQGDMSTSGGLTDTQYF.

This clonotype was counted ten times or more. This sequence joins TRBV28 and TRBJ2-5, with D possibly being TRBD2 (6 bases). The germline V gene has CDR1 MDHEN and CDR2 SYDVKM. V shed 5 bases and J shed 0 bases, with 10 bases lying between them. This CDR3 has 14 amino acids. Here the CDR3 reads CASSLWTNQETQYF. CDR3 in DNA: TGTGCCAGCAGTCTCTGGACTAACCAAGAGACCCAGTACTTC.